This entry is about one TCR beta chain. Its matching antigen is unknown. This specimen comes from a study of shared clonotypes between healthy human individuals. Study observations and caveats: There were few donors, and this limited the genetic and exposure-history diversity represented. Depth of sequencing was expected to influence donor clonotype sharing.

The CD8 memory fraction combined CD45RO+ cells with TemRA cells (CCR7-negative CD45RA+). Trimming took 2 bases from V and 5 from J; bases not matched to a gene: 7. From germline, CDR1 is SGHVS and CDR2 FQNEAQ. The CDR3 extends over 15 amino acids. Original methodology: Without quality scores, immunoSEQ junctional reads could not be filtered like full-length reads. Only in-frame clones appear in the TCRdb table, and some are missing; sequencing was by immunoSEQ multiplex PCR. That table is the source of V, J and clone size, and D and trimming were worked out from the DNA. The table shows 400,000 or so clones, with roughly 96% occurring only once.

The clonotype comes from a man aged 25-45 years in good health. The sample comprised memory CD8+ T cells sorted from blood. Subset meaning: CD45RO+ cells pooled with CCR7-negative TemRA cells. The rearrangement joins TRBV7-8 to TRBJ2-3; TRBD2 agrees at 7 bases. The CDR3 sequence is CASSLWGRELDTQYF. The CDR3 coding sequence is TGTGCCAGCAGCTTATGGGGGAGGGAGTTAGATACGCAGTATTTT. Full variable domain (remainder filled in from reference TRBV7-8 and TRBJ2-3): GAGVSQSPRYKVAKRGQDVALRCDPISGHVSLFWYQQALGQGPEFLTYFQNEAQLDKSGLPSDRFFAERPEGSVSTLKIQRTQQEDSAVYLCASSLWGRELDTQYFGPGTRLTVL.